This passage covers 32 T cell receptor beta chains from one sample sequenced in a study of T cell responses to AZD1222 COVID-19 vaccine (dated by TCRdb to the early 2020s). Library construction relied on the immunoSEQ multiplex PCR assay. Imported from immuneACCESS, the table was reduced by TCRdb to in-frame sequences with V and J called. These copies leave out some clones; in studies compared against another copy, an unresolved V gene accounts for under half, and the cause of the remainder is not known. Across this sample there are 85,000 to 90,000 clones, with around 90% seen only once. The top ten clonotypes cover 9% to 12% of the sample. Reading the label with the study, this specimen's time point is: baseline before first vaccination. In light of the paper, this sample's treatment or condition label describes: meningococcal conjugate vaccine given as trial control. Sequencing was performed on peripheral blood, taken on day 0 of MenACWY control vaccination. These receptor sequences come from an adult in good health.

The V call is TRBV7-2, the J call TRBJ2-2; perhaps TRBD1 as D (6 bases). CDR3 size: 17 residues. CDR1 is SGHTA and CDR2 is FQGNSA in the germline V gene. Between the trimmed V and J ends, which lost 2 bases and 5 bases, there was a span of 18 bases. For the CDR3, the DNA is TGTGCCAGCAGCTTAACTCCCTCGGGACAAGAGACCGGGGAGCTGTTTTTT. It codes for CASSLTPSGQETGELFF.

The V gene is TRBV6-5, the J gene TRBJ1-5, with D tentatively TRBD1 (5 bases). The germline gives CDR1 MNHEY, CDR2 SVGAGI. The V end was cut by 7 bases, the J end by 4 bases, with 14 bases between. This CDR3 region has 14 residues. This CDR3 reads CASTPDRFNQPQHF. CDR3 bases: TGTGCCAGCACCCCCGACAGATTTAATCAGCCCCAGCATTTT.

The CDR3 loop is CATQTRATGPGQAMNTEAFF. The DNA of the CDR3 is TGTGCCACCCAAACCCGCGCCACTGGTCCGGGACAGGCTATGAACACTGAAGCTTTCTTT. The chain has TRBV19 and TRBJ1-1; 8 bases are a match to TRBD1. Per the germline V gene, CDR1 is LNHDA and CDR2 is SQIVND (reference sequence). The V segment lost 10 bases and the J segment 0 bases; nucleotides outside the gene matches: 25. CDR3 length equals 20 residues. Full variable domain (remainder filled in from reference TRBV19 and TRBJ1-1): DGGITQSPKYLFRKEGQNVTLSCEQNLNHDAMYWYRQDPGQGLRLIYYSQIVNDFQKGDIAEGYSVSREKKESFPLTVTSAQKNPTAFYLCATQTRATGPGQAMNTEAFFGQGTRLTVV.

V gene TRBV3-1 (or the pseudogene TRBV3-2) combines with J gene TRBJ1-1; TRBD1 matches at 8 bases. Unmatched junction bases numbered 9, after V lost 2 bases and J lost 4 bases. This CDR3 has 16 residues. The germline V gene has CDR1 LGHDT and CDR2 YNNKEL (reference sequence). CDR3 nucleotides: TGTGCCAGCAGCCAATATGGACAGGGTTTCGGCACTGAAGCTTTCTTT. Translated, it gives CASSQYGQGFGTEAFF.

For the CDR3, the DNA is TGTGCCAGCAGCGAGGGGCAGCGACAGACTGGTCCGCCCCTCCACTTT. It encodes CASSEGQRQTGPPLHF. This chain links TRBV9 with TRBJ1-6, with D tentatively TRBD1 (5 bases). V lost 3 bases and J lost 13, with 23 bases in between. Germline assignment: CDR1 SGDLS and CDR2 YYNGEE. This CDR3 has 16 amino acids.

In this sample, this clone turned up a few times. This chain uses TRBV28 with TRBJ1-6; D is uncertain. Trimming cost V 2 bases and J 7 bases, with 6 bases left between them. The V gene's germline CDR1 is MDHEN and CDR2 SYDVKM. This CDR3 is built from 13 residues. The DNA for the CDR3 is TGTGCCAGCAGTTTACCGTCCAATTCACCCCTCCACTTT. Protein: CASSLPSNSPLHF.

The V gene is TRBV29-1, the J gene TRBJ1-2, with a weak D call TRBD1 (5 bases). V lost 1 base, J lost 6 bases, and 12 bases lay in between. The CDR3 sequence is 13 residues long. In germline, CDR1 is SQVTM, CDR2 ANQGSEA. CDR3 sequence: CSVEGVGAHGYTF. The CDR3 coding sequence is TGCAGCGTTGAAGGGGTAGGGGCACATGGCTACACCTTC.

The chain carries TRBV9 and TRBJ2-6, with D hard to call. Germline V CDR1 and CDR2: SGDLS, YYNGEE. This CDR3 has 14 amino acids. V was clipped by 1 base and J by 1 base, with 3 bases between them. CDR3 nucleotides: TGTGCCAGCAGCGTATGGTCTGGGGCCAACGTCCTGACTTTC. Protein: CASSVWSGANVLTF.

The V call is TRBV18, the J call TRBJ1-5; 8 bases line up with TRBD1. This CDR3 is built from 16 residues. V lost 4 bases and J lost 2; bases outside the gene matches: 7. Germline V gene lookup returns CDR1 KGHSH and CDR2 LQKENI. DNA of the CDR3: TGTGCCAGCTCACTTTGGGGACAGGCGGGCAATCAGCCCCAGCATTTT. This codes for CASSLWGQAGNQPQHF.

This clone was seen more than once but under ten times. J is TRBJ2-7 and V is TRBV5-4, with a possible D match to TRBD2 (7 bases). Trimming removed 0 bases at V and 6 bases at J, with 13 bases between. Germline V gene lookup returns CDR1 SGHNT and CDR2 YYREEE (reference sequence). This CDR3 has 14 residues. The CDR3 loop reads CASSLVGGAGEQYF. In DNA form, the CDR3 reads TGTGCCAGCAGCTTGGTGGGGGGGGCAGGCGAGCAGTACTTC.

This chain joins TRBV7-2 and TRBJ2-3; D unresolved. V dropped 5 bases and J dropped 4 bases, with 7 bases sitting between them. Germline CDR1 reads SGHTA; CDR2 reads FQGNSA. The CDR3 is made up of 12 amino acids. This chain's CDR3 is CASSPRADTQYF. CDR3 bases: TGTGCCAGCAGCCCACGGGCAGATACGCAGTATTTT.

The chain joins TRBV3-1 (or the pseudogene TRBV3-2) to TRBJ1-3, with a weak D call TRBD1 (5 bases). The CDR3 spans 11 residues. Between the trimmed V and J ends, which lost 8 bases and 8 bases, there was a span of 10 bases. Germline V gene sequence: CDR1 LGHDT, CDR2 YNNKEL (reference sequence). CDR3 in DNA: TGTGCCAGCGGGACGTGGGACACCATATATTTT. Translating it yields CASGTWDTIYF.

As regards this clone: At one of its ends the junction is not consistent with the germline gene, which may arise from a read error. V and J are TRBV4-2 and TRBJ2-6; D possibly corresponds to TRBD1 (5 bases). Germline V gene data show CDR1 as LGHNA and CDR2 as YNFKEQ. This CDR3 spans 16 amino acids. The DNA of the CDR3 is TGTGCCGGCAGCCAACAGGACCCGTCTGGGGCCAACGTCCTGACTTTC. It encodes CAGSQQDPSGANVLTF.

The chain joins TRBV18 to TRBJ2-5; TRBD1 is a possible D gene (6 bases). Germline CDR1 is KGHSH and CDR2 is LQKENI. V was clipped by 5 bases and J by 7 bases, with 11 bases between them. CDR3 size: 12 residues. The DNA for the CDR3 is TGTGCCAGCTCAAAGGGGGAAGGGACCCAGTACTTC. This sequence encodes CASSKGEGTQYF.

This clone was detected only once. The CDR3 region is CASSWSTPEAGELFF. In DNA, the CDR3 is TGTGCCAGCAGCTGGTCGACTCCCGAGGCCGGGGAGCTGTTTTTT. V and J are TRBV5-6 and TRBJ2-2, with D unresolved. Germline assignment: CDR1 SGHDT and CDR2 YYEEEE. The CDR3 length is 15 residues. V was cut by 3 bases and J by 6 bases, with 15 bases left in between.

This chain joins TRBV18 and TRBJ1-5, with 8 bases lining up with TRBD1. This CDR3 is 15 amino acids long. V dropped 6 bases and J dropped 5; count of bases not matched to a gene: 9. CDR1 and CDR2 (germline): KGHSH, LQKENI. In DNA, the CDR3 is TGTGCCAGCTCCCTACAGACAGGGGTGGATCAGCCCCAGCATTTT. This codes for CASSLQTGVDQPQHF. The variable domain in full, with the rest retrieved from reference TRBV18 and TRBJ1-5, is NAGVMQNPRHLVRRRGQEARLRCSPMKGHSHVYWYRQLPEEGLKFMVYLQKENIIDESGMPKERFSAEFPKEGPSILRIQQVVRGDSAAYFCASSLQTGVDQPQHFGDGTRLSIL.

The chain recombines TRBV28 with TRBJ1-4; D not certain. Trimming removed 2 bases at V and 8 bases at J, with 6 bases between. The CDR3 totals 12 residues. Germline V gene data show CDR1 as MDHEN and CDR2 as SYDVKM. The CDR3 protein is CASSLGREKLFF. Written as DNA, the CDR3 is TGTGCCAGCAGTTTAGGAAGGGAAAAACTGTTTTTT.

The chain is built from TRBV28 and TRBJ1-2; no definite D call. From germline, CDR1 is MDHEN and CDR2 SYDVKM. This CDR3 contains 15 residues. Between the trimmed V and J ends, which lost 4 bases and 1 base, there was a span of 13 bases. The CDR3 loop is CASSSPWGGNYGYTF. Written as DNA, the CDR3 is TGTGCCAGCAGTTCCCCGTGGGGAGGTAACTATGGCTACACCTTC.

This clone was counted a single time. The chain carries TRBV12-3 or TRBV12-4 and TRBJ1-2; unclear D gene. V was trimmed by 6 bases and J by 8 bases, leaving 16 bases between them. This CDR3 is built from 13 residues. This CDR3 is CASSTASFGGYTF. The CDR3, as DNA: TGTGCCAGCAGCACCGCATCCTTCGGGGGCTACACCTTC.

In its sample, this clone was seen once. The chain has TRBV7-9 and TRBJ2-5; no clear D. The germline CDR1 and CDR2 sequences are SEHNR and FQNEAQ (reference sequence). The CDR3 totals 11 residues. V lost 4 bases and J 5 bases, leaving 5 bases between the germline ends. The chain's CDR3 is CASSSSETQYF. The DNA of the CDR3 is TGTGCCAGCAGCTCCTCGGAGACCCAGTACTTC.

The rearrangement links TRBV30 to TRBJ2-3, with 14 bases fitting TRBD2. V was clipped by 4 bases and J by 3 bases; unmatched bases: 6. Germline V gives CDR1 GTSNPN, CDR2 SVGIG (reference sequence). This CDR3 has 16 residues. The CDR3 nucleotides read TGTGCCTGGACCTGGGGGACTAGCGGGGGAACAGATACGCAGTATTTT. Its translation is CAWTWGTSGGTDTQYF.

V and J are TRBV3-1 (or the pseudogene TRBV3-2) and TRBJ2-1, with 10 positions matching TRBD2. With V trimmed by 0 bases and J by 8 bases, 10 bases remained unmatched. CDR3 length: 17 residues. Germline CDR1 and CDR2: LGHDT and YNNKEL (reference sequence). CDR3 sequence reads: CASSQEPAGGPQDEQFF. The CDR3 region has the DNA TGTGCCAGCAGCCAAGAGCCAGCGGGGGGGCCGCAGGATGAGCAGTTCTTC.

The rearrangement links TRBV2 to TRBJ1-1; D gene ambiguous. The germline gives CDR1 SNHLY, CDR2 FYNNEI. CDR3 size: 13 residues. The V and J ends lost 4 bases and 4 bases respectively, with 10 bases between them. For the CDR3, the DNA is TGTGCCAGCAGTGTTGGCCGGGGCACTGAAGCTTTCTTT. Translating it yields CASSVGRGTEAFF.

This chain links TRBV28 with TRBJ1-2; a possible D gene is TRBD1 (6 bases). Trimming removed 2 bases from V and 8 bases from J, with 12 bases in between. This CDR3 is built from 13 residues. Germline-derived CDR1 and CDR2 are MDHEN and SYDVKM. CDR3 sequence reads: CASSLGQTMGYTF. The CDR3 nucleotides are TGTGCCAGCAGTTTAGGACAGACTATGGGCTACACCTTC.

The chain carries TRBV5-6 and TRBJ2-7; 7 bases are shared with TRBD2. Germline CDR1 is SGHDT and CDR2 is YYEEEE. J was trimmed by 2 bases and V by 4 bases; bases with no gene match: 6. The CDR3 has 14 amino acids. CDR3 sequence: CASSRLASPYEQYF. In DNA form, the CDR3 reads TGTGCCAGCAGCCGACTAGCTTCCCCCTACGAGCAGTACTTC.

The gene calls are TRBV6-5 and TRBJ1-2, with D perhaps matching TRBD1 (6 bases). Trimming cost V 5 bases and J 2 bases, with 9 bases left between them. Germline CDR1 reads MNHEY; CDR2 reads SVGAGI. CDR3 length equals 13 residues. The CDR3 DNA follows: TGTGCCAGCAGTAACACAGGGAACTATGGCTACACCTTC. Its translation is CASSNTGNYGYTF.

The chain is built from TRBV30 and TRBJ2-7; perhaps TRBD1 as D (6 bases). Trimming cost V 0 bases and J 7 bases, with 10 bases left between them. Germline CDR1 and CDR2: GTSNPN and SVGIG (reference sequence). The CDR3 runs to 12 residues. The CDR3 loop reads CAWSVQGNEQYF. As DNA, the CDR3 is TGTGCCTGGAGTGTGCAGGGGAATGAGCAGTACTTC. The whole variable domain, filled in from reference TRBV30 and TRBJ2-7, reads SQTIHQWPATLVQPVGSPLSLECTVEGTSNPNLYWYRQAAGRGLQLLFYSVGIGQISSEVPQNLSASRPQDRQFILSSKKLLLSDSGFYLCAWSVQGNEQYFGPGTRLTVT.

J is TRBJ2-5 and V is TRBV30; D possibly corresponds to TRBD2 (6 bases). The V end was cut by 5 bases, the J end by 3 bases, with 16 bases between. The germline V gene has CDR1 GTSNPN and CDR2 SVGIG (reference sequence). The CDR3 length is 14 residues. DNA for the CDR3: TGTGCCTGGGGAGTAGCGGAACTAAAAGAGACCCAGTACTTC. Protein: CAWGVAELKETQYF.

The genes are TRBV5-1 and TRBJ2-1, with TRBD2 matching over 7 bases. Germline values: CDR1 SGHRS, CDR2 YFSETQ. This CDR3 has 16 residues. Trimming removed 0 bases from V and 3 bases from J; junction bases left unmatched: 6. The CDR3 protein is CASSLDSRGVYNEQFF. CDR3 bases: TGCGCCAGCAGCTTGGATTCTCGGGGGGTCTACAATGAGCAGTTCTTC. The whole variable domain, remainder taken from reference TRBV5-1 and TRBJ2-1, is KAGVTQTPRYLIKTRGQQVTLSCSPISGHRSVSWYQQTPGQGLQFLFEYFSETQRNKGNFPGRFSGRQFSNSRSEMNVSTLELGDSALYLCASSLDSRGVYNEQFFGPGTRLTVL.

Written as DNA, the CDR3 is TGCGCCAGCAGCCAAGCCTTACAGGGAGGTGGCTACACCTTC. Its protein is CASSQALQGGGYTF. The J gene is TRBJ1-2, the V gene TRBV4-1; maybe TRBD1 (6 bases). Trimming took 1 base from V and 7 from J, leaving 13 bases between them. The CDR3 runs 14 residues. Germline loops: CDR1 MGHRA, CDR2 YSYEKL.

CDR3 amino acids: CASSNRGESYNEQFF. Here the CDR3 DNA reads TGTGCCAGCTCCAACCGGGGGGAGTCCTACAATGAGCAGTTCTTC. The chain is built from TRBV28 and TRBJ2-1; TRBD2 agrees at 7 bases. This CDR3 comprises 15 residues. The trim removed 8 bases at V and 1 base at J, leaving 8 bases unmatched. CDR1 is MDHEN, CDR2 SYDVKM, per germline.

DNA for the CDR3: TGCAGCGTTGCGCAGACAGGGGAGTACGAGCAGTACTTC. Its protein is CSVAQTGEYEQYF. The chain has TRBV29-1 and TRBJ2-7; 8 nucleotides align to TRBD1. Germline CDR1 reads SQVTM; CDR2 reads ANQGSEA. V lost 4 bases to trimming and J lost 4 bases; unmatched junction nucleotides: 6. The CDR3 covers 13 residues.